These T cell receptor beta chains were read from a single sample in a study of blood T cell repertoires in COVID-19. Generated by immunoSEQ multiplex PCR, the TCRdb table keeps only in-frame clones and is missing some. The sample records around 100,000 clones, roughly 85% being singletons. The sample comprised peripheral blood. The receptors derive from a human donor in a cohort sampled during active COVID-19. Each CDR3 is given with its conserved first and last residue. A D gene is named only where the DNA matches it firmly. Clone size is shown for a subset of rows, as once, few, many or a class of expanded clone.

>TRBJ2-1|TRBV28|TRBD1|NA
CASSSGQGFYNEQFF
TGTGCCAGCAGTTCGGGACAGGGGTTTTACAATGAGCAGTTCTTC
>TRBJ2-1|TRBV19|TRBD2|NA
CASTRSSGLAGHNEQFF
TGTGCCAGTACCCGATCCTCTGGACTAGCGGGCCACAATGAGCAGTTCTTC
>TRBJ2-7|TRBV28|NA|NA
CASSLMTGANSHYEQYF
TGTGCCAGCAGTTTGATGACTGGGGCTAACAGCCACTACGAGCAGTACTTC
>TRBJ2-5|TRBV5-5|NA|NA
CASSLGYEETQYF
TGTGCCAGCAGCTTGGGCTATGAAGAGACCCAGTACTTC
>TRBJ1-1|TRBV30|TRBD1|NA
CACRNRGVAFF
TGTGCCTGCCGAAACAGGGGCGTAGCTTTCTTT
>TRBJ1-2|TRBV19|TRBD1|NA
CASRLQGRANYGYTF
TGTGCCAGCAGATTACAGGGGCGAGCTAACTATGGCTACACCTTC
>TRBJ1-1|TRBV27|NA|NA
CASRAGAGRNTEAFF
TGTGCCAGCCGAGCGGGGGCAGGGCGGAACACTGAAGCTTTCTTT
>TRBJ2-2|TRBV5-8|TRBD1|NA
CASSLGQGAGTGELFF
TGTGCCAGCAGCCTAGGACAGGGGGCCGGTACCGGGGAGCTGTTTTTT
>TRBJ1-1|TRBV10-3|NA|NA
CAISESETGFGTEAFF
TGTGCCATCAGTGAGTCGGAGACAGGTTTTGGCACTGAAGCTTTCTTT
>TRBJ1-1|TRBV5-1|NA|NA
CASSPDRTNTEAFF
TGCGCCAGCAGTCCCGACAGGACGAACACTGAAGCTTTCTTT
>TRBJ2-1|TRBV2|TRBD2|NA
CASSGTSGNEQFF
TGTGCCAGCAGTGGGACTAGCGGTAATGAGCAGTTCTTC
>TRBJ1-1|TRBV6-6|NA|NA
CASSAGHHVNTEAFF
TGTGCCAGCAGTGCCGGACATCATGTGAACACTGAAGCTTTCTTT
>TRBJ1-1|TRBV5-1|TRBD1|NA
CASSLAPGQGEAFF
TGCGCCAGCAGCTTGGCCCCCGGACAGGGTGAAGCTTTCTTT
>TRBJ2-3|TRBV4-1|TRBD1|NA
CASSGGQGGTDTQYF
TGCGCCAGCAGCGGGGGACAGGGAGGGACAGATACGCAGTATTTT
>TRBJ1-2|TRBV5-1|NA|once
CASSLGPANYGYTF
TGCGCCAGCAGCTTGGGTCCAGCTAACTATGGCTACACCTTC
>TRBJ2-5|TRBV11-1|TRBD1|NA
CASSLGTGETQYF
TGTGCCAGCAGCTTAGGGACAGGAGAGACCCAGTACTTC
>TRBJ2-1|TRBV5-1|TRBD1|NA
CASSKTGQGFEQFF
TGCGCCAGCAGCAAGACGGGACAGGGTTTTGAGCAGTTCTTC
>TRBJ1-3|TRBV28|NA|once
CASSLRGAGNTIYF
TGTGCCAGCAGTTTGCGGGGAGCTGGAAACACCATATATTTT
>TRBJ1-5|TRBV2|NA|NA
CASSERSTYSNQPQHF
TGTGCCAGCAGTGAGCGGTCGACTTATAGCAATCAGCCCCAGCATTTT
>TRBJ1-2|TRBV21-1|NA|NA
CASGIGQGVNYGYTF
TGTGCCAGCGGGATCGGACAGGGAGTTAACTATGGCTACACCTTC
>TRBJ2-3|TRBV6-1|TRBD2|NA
CASSAEGTSFPDTQYF
TGTGCCAGCAGTGCAGAGGGGACTAGCTTCCCAGATACGCAGTATTTT
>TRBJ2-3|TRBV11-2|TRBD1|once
CASSLMGQSTDTQYF
TGTGCCAGCAGCTTAATGGGACAGTCCACAGATACGCAGTATTTT
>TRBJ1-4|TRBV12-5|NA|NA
CASGLVAISVGGSPGEKLFF
TGTGCTAGTGGTTTGGTAGCCATTTCGGTGGGGGGGAGCCCAGGGGAAAAACTGTTTTTT
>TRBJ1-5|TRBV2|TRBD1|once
CASRVGQGNQPQHF
TGTGCCAGCAGGGTGGGACAGGGAAATCAGCCCCAGCATTTT
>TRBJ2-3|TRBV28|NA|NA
CASSFLKSTQYF
TGTGCCAGCAGTTTCCTTAAGAGTACGCAGTATTTT
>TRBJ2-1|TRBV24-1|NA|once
CATSELTGSPGNEQFF
TGTGCCACCAGTGAGTTAACAGGGTCTCCCGGCAATGAGCAGTTCTTC
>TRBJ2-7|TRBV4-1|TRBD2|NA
CASSQDRPGLAGGGNEQYF
TGCGCCAGCAGCCAAGACCGTCCGGGACTAGCGGGAGGGGGTAACGAGCAGTACTTC
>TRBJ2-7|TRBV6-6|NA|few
CASSWGDEQYF
TGTGCCAGCAGTTGGGGGGACGAGCAGTACTTC
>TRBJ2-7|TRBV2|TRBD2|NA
CASTAGGPGGYF
TGTGCCAGCACAGCGGGAGGGCCTGGGGGGTACTTC
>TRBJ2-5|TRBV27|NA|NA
CASSNWGPEETQYF
TGTGCCAGCAGCAATTGGGGGCCGGAGGAGACCCAGTACTTC
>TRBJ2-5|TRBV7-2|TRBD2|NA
CASSPGLAGGGETQYF
TGTGCCAGCAGCCCCGGACTAGCGGGGGGTGGGGAGACCCAGTACTTC
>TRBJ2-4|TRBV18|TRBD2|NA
CASSPALAVIQYF
TGTGCCAGCTCACCAGCACTAGCGGTTATTCAGTACTTC
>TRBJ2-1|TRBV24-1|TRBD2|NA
CATSDTNPGLAGGYLNEQFF
TGTGCCACCAGTGACACGAACCCGGGACTAGCGGGGGGCTACCTGAATGAGCAGTTCTTC
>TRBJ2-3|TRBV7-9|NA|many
CASSYTLSGSSTDTQYF
TGTGCCAGCAGCTACACCCTTAGCGGTTCTAGCACAGATACGCAGTATTTT
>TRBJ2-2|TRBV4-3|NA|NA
CASSQEKSGTLNTGELFF
TGCGCCAGCAGCCAAGAGAAGAGTGGAACACTAAACACCGGGGAGCTGTTTTTT
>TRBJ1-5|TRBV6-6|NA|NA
CASSYSESGQPQHF
TGTGCCAGCAGTTACTCGGAATCAGGTCAGCCCCAGCATTTT
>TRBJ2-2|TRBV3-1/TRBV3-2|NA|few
CASKDAGVGELFF
TGTGCCAGCAAGGACGCAGGGGTTGGGGAGCTGTTTTTT
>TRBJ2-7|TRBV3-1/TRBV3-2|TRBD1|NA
CASSQALTGVWSDEQYF
TGTGCCAGCAGCCAGGCGTTGACAGGGGTTTGGAGCGACGAGCAGTACTTC
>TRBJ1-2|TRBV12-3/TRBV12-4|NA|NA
CASSLEGQYGYTF
TGTGCCAGCAGTTTGGAAGGACAATATGGCTACACCTTC
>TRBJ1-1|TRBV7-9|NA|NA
CASSFPRGGLNTEAFF
TGTGCCAGCAGCTTCCCTCGTGGAGGTCTGAACACTGAAGCTTTCTTT
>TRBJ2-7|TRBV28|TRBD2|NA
CASSLERLAGYEQYF
TGTGCCAGCAGTTTGGAACGGCTAGCGGGCTACGAGCAGTACTTC
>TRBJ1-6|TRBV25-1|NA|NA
CSSRAAGDNSPLHF
TGTTCCAGCAGGGCGGCAGGGGATAATTCACCCCTCCACTTT
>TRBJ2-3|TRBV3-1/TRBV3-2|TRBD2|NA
CASSQRSWEGFFTDTQYF
TGTGCCAGCAGCCAAAGATCGTGGGAGGGTTTCTTCACAGATACGCAGTATTTT
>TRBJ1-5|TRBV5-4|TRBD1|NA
CASSHTGEGNQPQHF
TGTGCCAGCAGCCATACAGGGGAGGGCAATCAGCCCCAGCATTTT
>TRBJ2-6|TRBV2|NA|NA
CASGGTAGANVLTF
TGTGCCAGCGGCGGGACTGCTGGGGCCAACGTCCTGACTTTC
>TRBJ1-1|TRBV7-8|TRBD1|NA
CASSPQGAPEAFF
TGTGCCAGCAGCCCACAGGGGGCCCCTGAAGCTTTCTTT
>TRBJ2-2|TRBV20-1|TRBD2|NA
CSASSSGGYTGELFF
TGCAGTGCTAGTTCTAGCGGGGGGTACACCGGGGAGCTGTTTTTT
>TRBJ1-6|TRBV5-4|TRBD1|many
CASSSRTGGYSPLHF
TGTGCCAGCAGCTCCAGGACAGGGGGCTATTCACCCCTCCACTTT